This is a list of T cell receptor beta chains from one sample in a study of early T cells in non-severe SARS-CoV-2 infection. TCRdb reprocessed the 5' RACE reads with MiXCR, giving one entry per CDR3 protein. The sample consists of 80,000 to 100,000 distinct CDR3 sequences, 12% to 15% of them appearing once. Sample: whole blood. Every receptor here comes from an adult who was a healthcare worker with PCR-confirmed SARS-CoV-2 infection or an uninfected control (not recorded which). CDR3s include the opening cysteine and the closing phenylalanine or tryptophan.

v_call	j_call	cdr3_aa
TRBV6-5	TRBJ2-5	CASSYSRGGQETQYF
TRBV7-2	TRBJ2-7	CASSGSDSTGYEQYF
TRBV10-3	TRBJ2-2	CAISVGHPQQGDGELFF
TRBV28	TRBJ2-3	CASSQIDTQYF
TRBV28	TRBJ1-6	CASSRGTGNYNSPLHF
TRBV27	TRBJ2-1	CASSVRSSYNEQFF
TRBV7-9	TRBJ2-7	CASSLAGAARDEQYF
TRBV20-1	TRBJ1-5	CSASPRPDQPQHF
TRBV28	TRBJ1-1	CASSSTISPEAFF
TRBV7-9	TRBJ1-5	CASSLSGWGENQPQHF
TRBV28	TRBJ1-4	CASRETASGDEKLFF
TRBV28	TRBJ1-2	CASSFPGPYGYTF
TRBV28	TRBJ2-1	CASSMEVDEQFF
TRBV7-8	TRBJ2-1	CASSLRRGGVIFREQFF
TRBV4-2	TRBJ2-7	CASSQVPTGAYEQYF
TRBV12-3/TRBV12-4	TRBJ1-2	CASRRQGDGYTF
TRBV10-3	TRBJ2-1	CAIGGTGENEQFF
TRBV20-1	TRBJ1-2	CSAVGTGVMDGYTF
TRBV19	TRBJ2-4	CASSIEATGTSSAKNIQYF
TRBV5-1	TRBJ1-3	CASSLDRAGNTIYF
TRBV20-1	TRBJ2-5	CSARTGFRGLQETQYF
TRBV27	TRBJ2-3	CASRILTDTQYF
TRBV5-5	TRBJ1-5	CASSLTPTGTISNQPQHF
TRBV7-8	TRBJ2-4	CASSLAGGEAKNIQYF
TRBV29-1	TRBJ1-2	CSVVAVGRDYGYTF
TRBV5-1	TRBJ2-7	CASSPGDRVTYEQYF
TRBV20-1	TRBJ1-2	CSARRQEGNGYTF
TRBV27	TRBJ2-6	CASGEQQQANVLTF
TRBV5-1	TRBJ2-3	CASSPVGADTQYF
TRBV6-6	TRBJ1-1	CASSTGQGATEAFF
TRBV20-1	TRBJ2-1	CMTSGNNEQFF
TRBV7-2	TRBJ2-1	CASSLTSGGAYNEQFF
TRBV29-1	TRBJ1-5	CSVGQGNQPQHF
TRBV10-3	TRBJ1-2	CAIPGGNGYTF
TRBV20-1	TRBJ2-1	CSASPRAGGAYNEQFF
TRBV29-1	TRBJ2-5	CSVAPEETQYF
TRBV9	TRBJ2-7	CASSVGASYEQYF
TRBV20-1	TRBJ1-2	CSARSGQGTNYGYTF
TRBV11-2	TRBJ1-1	CASSYANRGSNTEAFF
TRBV7-3	TRBJ1-1	CASSLNSGLQNTEAFF
TRBV29-1	TRBJ1-3	CSVLNEGNTIYF